The 14 T cell receptor beta chains reported below all come from one sample, sequenced in a study of cytomegalovirus exposure and HLA in healthy donors. A multiplex PCR was run with 60 Vbeta primers and 13 Jbeta primers. The table came from immunoSEQ multiplex PCR; TCRdb's copy has only in-frame clones and leaves some out. The sample consists of about 120,000 clones, 75% to 80% of them appearing once. Sequencing was performed on PBMCs. Every receptor here comes from a woman younger than 45 in good health and CMV-seropositive.

The chain links TRBV7-9 to TRBJ2-5; D gene uncertain. This CDR3 contains 14 residues. Trimming removed 2 bases from V and 5 bases from J, with 12 bases in between. CDR1 and CDR2 from the germline V gene are SEHNR and FQNEAQ (reference sequence). The CDR3 loop is CASSLNAAGETQYF. The CDR3 DNA reads as TGTGCCAGCAGCTTAAACGCGGCTGGTGAGACCCAGTACTTC.

The chain joins TRBV7-2 to TRBJ1-2; 10 nucleotides line up with TRBD1. Losses at the gene ends were 2 bases for V and 5 bases for J; bases not matched to a gene: 5. The CDR3 spans 15 residues. CDR1 SGHTA and CDR2 FQGNSA come from the germline V gene. CDR3: CASSLKDRGVYGYTF. CDR3 coding DNA: TGTGCCAGCAGCTTAAAGGACAGGGGGGTGTATGGCTACACCTTC.

This chain links TRBV5-4 with TRBJ1-2, with D perhaps matching TRBD1 (6 bases). Trimming removed 4 bases from V and 3 bases from J, with 13 bases in between. The CDR3 consists of 14 residues. Germline values: CDR1 SGHNT, CDR2 YYREEE (reference sequence). The CDR3 nucleotides are TGTGCCAGCAGCGAACAGGGATTACACTATGGCTACACCTTC. It is translated as CASSEQGLHYGYTF.

In this sample, this clone turned up a few times. A read error may account for a junction end that differs from germline. The chain uses TRBV7-2 and TRBJ1-2; no clear D gene. The CDR3 totals 12 residues. Germline CDR1 is SGHTA and CDR2 is FQGNSA. The CDR3 loop reads CASSSPPFHGLF. The CDR3 DNA sequence: TGTGCCAGCAGCTCCCCCCCCTTCCATGGCCTCTTC.

The chain is built from TRBV2 and TRBJ2-1, with 7 positions matching TRBD2. CDR3 length: 15 amino acids. Trimming at V came to 7 bases and at J to 5 bases, leaving 11 bases not matched to a gene. The germline CDR1 and CDR2 sequences are SNHLY and FYNNEI. In DNA, the CDR3 is TGTGCCAGCACCGTGAGGACTAGTCCCAACAATGAGCAGTTCTTC. Residues: CASTVRTSPNNEQFF.

The CDR3 here is CASRGGESYEQYF. The CDR3 DNA follows: TGTGCCAGCAGAGGGGGTGAATCCTACGAGCAGTACTTC. The rearrangement links TRBV7-2 to TRBJ2-7; TRBD1 is a possible D gene (6 bases). Deletions cut 6 bases from V and 1 base from J, with 10 bases between. Looked up from germline, CDR1 is SGHTA and CDR2 is FQGNSA. The CDR3 has 13 residues.

Regarding this clone: At one boundary the junction diverges from the germline segment, which might be a read error. The chain has TRBV7-9 and TRBJ2-1; 7 nucleotides line up with TRBD2. CDR1 and CDR2 (germline): SEHNR, FQNEAQ (reference sequence). The CDR3 length is 13 residues. DNA of the CDR3: TGTTCCAGCAGCTTAGCTGGGGGGGAAGGGCAGTTCTTC. Translating gives CSSSLAGGEGQFF.

The V and J genes are TRBV4-1 and TRBJ1-5; 9 bases agree with TRBD1. This CDR3 has 15 residues. Germline lookup yields CDR1 MGHRA and CDR2 YSYEKL. J gave up 1 base and V 6 bases, and 4 bases lay outside the gene matches. CDR3 nucleotides: TGCGCCAGCAGACAACAGGGGGCAAGCAATCAGCCCCAGCATTTT. Protein: CASRQQGASNQPQHF.

This clone was observed a handful of times. The genes are TRBV7-2 and TRBJ2-7; tentative D call: TRBD2 (6 bases). V was pared by 5 bases and J by 2 bases, with 25 bases between. CDR1 is SGHTA and CDR2 is FQGNSA in the germline V gene. The CDR3 has 18 amino acids. As DNA, the CDR3 is TGTGCCAGCAGCCGAGGGAGGTTTGGGACCGAAGTAGCCTACGAGCAGTACTTC. Protein: CASSRGRFGTEVAYEQYF. The full variable domain, completed using reference TRBV7-2 and TRBJ2-7, is GAGVSQSPSNKVTEKGKDVELRCDPISGHTALYWYRQSLGQGLEFLIYFQGNSAPDKSGLPSDRFSAERTGGSVSTLTIQRTQQEDSAVYLCASSRGRFGTEVAYEQYFGPGTRLTVT.

CDR3 loop: CASSLSSAGATDTQYF. The CDR3 bases are TGTGCCAGCAGCTTAAGTTCGGCTGGGGCCACAGATACGCAGTATTTT. V and J are TRBV7-8 and TRBJ2-3; D is perhaps TRBD1 (5 bases). The CDR3 consists of 16 residues. V was trimmed by 2 bases and J by 2 bases, leaving 14 bases between them. In germline, CDR1 is SGHVS, CDR2 FQNEAQ.

The CDR3 region is CASSLELAGTQELFF. The CDR3 DNA is TGTGCCAGCAGCTTAGAACTAGCGGGTACCCAGGAGCTGTTTTTT. The rearrangement links TRBV7-2 to TRBJ2-2; 9 bases are a match to TRBD2. Germline V gene data show CDR1 as SGHTA and CDR2 as FQGNSA. The junction had 7 bases not matched to a gene; V was cut back by 1 base and J by 10 bases. This CDR3 region has 15 residues.

V gene TRBV30 combines with J gene TRBJ2-3; tentatively, D is TRBD1 (5 bases). Trimming took off 5 bases at V and 5 bases at J, with 17 bases between the two ends. The CDR3 is made up of 14 amino acids. The germline CDR1 and CDR2 sequences are GTSNPN and SVGIG (reference sequence). CDR3 coding DNA: TGTGCCTGGGCAGGTGGGGCTAGTGGAGATACGCAGTATTTT. Its translation is CAWAGGASGDTQYF.

The count of this clone is one. V and J are TRBV28 and TRBJ1-4; 7 positions match TRBD1. Germline CDR1 MDHEN, CDR2 SYDVKM. V lost 5 bases to trimming and J lost 6 bases; unmatched junction nucleotides: 12. The CDR3 totals 16 residues. This CDR3 is CASSPQRRGRYEKLFF. CDR3 DNA: TGTGCCAGCAGTCCCCAACGGAGGGGGCGATATGAAAAACTGTTTTTT.

The chain joins TRBV19 to TRBJ1-4, with 9 bases aligning to TRBD1. The CDR3 is made up of 17 amino acids. CDR1 and CDR2 from the germline V gene are LNHDA and SQIVND (reference sequence). Unmatched junction bases numbered 13, after V lost 3 bases and J lost 8 bases. CDR3 sequence reads: CASSIGTGKRVSEKLFF. The CDR3 nucleotides are TGTGCCAGTAGTATCGGGACAGGGAAAAGGGTCTCGGAAAAACTGTTTTTT.